The 17 T cell receptor beta chains listed next were all sequenced from one sample in a study of shared clonotypes between healthy human individuals. Profiling relied on immunoSEQ multiplex PCR, and the TCRdb table lists in-frame clones only, not all of them. The table lists over a million clones, under 80% of them singletons. Input material: memory CD4+ T cells sorted from blood. Subset noted: CD45RA-negative fraction. The source is a man aged 18-30 years in good health.

In this sample, this clone turned up a few times. The chain is built from TRBV13 and TRBJ2-7; TRBD1 is a possible D gene (6 bases). Germline CDR1 reads PRHDT; CDR2 reads FYEKMQ (reference sequence). Trimming took 0 bases from V and 6 from J, leaving 18 bases between them. This CDR3 has 16 residues. CDR3 amino acids: CASSLGAGTRKPEQYF. Here the CDR3 DNA reads TGTGCCAGCAGCTTAGGTGCCGGGACAAGGAAACCCGAGCAGTACTTC.

The chain recombines TRBV6-5 with TRBJ1-6, with D perhaps matching TRBD1 (5 bases). Trimming pared 7 bases from V and 9 bases from J, leaving 19 bases between. This CDR3 comprises 15 residues. The V gene's germline CDR1 is MNHEY and CDR2 SVGAGI. The CDR3 loop is CASTLSAPGFSPLHF. CDR3 nucleotide sequence: TGTGCCAGCACCCTCTCCGCGCCAGGGTTTTCACCCCTCCACTTT.

The J gene is TRBJ1-1, the V gene TRBV7-2, with 7 bases that match TRBD1. V lost 5 bases to trimming and J lost 1 base; unmatched junction nucleotides: 4. The CDR3 spans 14 residues. Germline CDR1 is SGHTA and CDR2 is FQGNSA. The CDR3 sequence is CASSQKGANTEAFF. The CDR3 DNA reads as TGTGCCAGCAGCCAAAAGGGGGCGAACACTGAAGCTTTCTTT.

Turning to this clone: Just one base apart from a much larger clone, this may be a read error. The chain joins TRBV11-2 to TRBJ2-7; no firm D call. V was shortened by 4 bases and J by 3 bases, with 4 bases between the two germline ends. Germline V gene sequence: CDR1 SGHAT, CDR2 FQNNGV. The CDR3 consists of 11 residues. The CDR3: CASSSRYEQYF. CDR3 in DNA: TGTGCCAGCAGCTCCCGCTACGAGCAGTACTTC.

The V call is TRBV5-1, the J call TRBJ2-5; TRBD1 might be the D (5 bases). Between the trimmed V and J ends, which lost 6 bases and 4 bases, there was a span of 19 bases. The CDR3 consists of 15 residues. Looked up from germline, CDR1 is SGHRS and CDR2 is YFSETQ. CDR3 loop: CASTHGGAWGETQYF. The CDR3 DNA follows: TGCGCCAGCACTCACGGTGGGGCGTGGGGAGAGACCCAGTACTTC.

This clone showed up just a few times. The chain has TRBV18 and TRBJ2-1; D gene ambiguous. This CDR3 is built from 13 residues. CDR1 and CDR2 (germline): KGHSH, LQKENI. V dropped 3 bases and J dropped 7 bases, with 10 bases sitting between them. This CDR3 is CASSPTLGNEQFF. CDR3 bases: TGTGCCAGCTCACCGACCTTGGGGAATGAGCAGTTCTTC.

CDR3 protein: CASSRGSGSGANVLTF. As DNA, the CDR3 is TGTGCCAGCAGTCGGGGGAGTGGATCTGGGGCCAACGTCCTGACTTTC. The genes are TRBV27 and TRBJ2-6; perhaps TRBD2 as D (6 bases). CDR3 length: 16 amino acids. V was clipped by 5 bases and J by 1 base, with 12 bases between them. Germline V gives CDR1 MNHEY, CDR2 SMNVEV (reference sequence).

The V call is TRBV25-1, the J call TRBJ2-5; D is unresolved. CDR1 MGHDK and CDR2 SYGVNS come from the germline V gene. V lost 1 base and J 2 bases, leaving 17 bases between the germline ends. The CDR3 is made up of 17 amino acids. For the CDR3, the DNA is TGTGCCAGCAGTGAATGGGCCGCAACGGGTTCACAAGAGACCCAGTACTTC. Its protein is CASSEWAATGSQETQYF.

This clone was observed once. This chain links TRBV29-1 with TRBJ2-5, with 8 nucleotides matching TRBD2. CDR3 length: 15 residues. Germline lookup yields CDR1 SQVTM and CDR2 ANQGSEA. After removal of 3 bases from V and 5 bases from J, the junction contained 11 bases not matched to a gene. The CDR3: CSVDRTSGTPETQYF. The CDR3 nucleotides are TGCAGCGTTGATCGTACTAGCGGAACCCCGGAGACCCAGTACTTC.

The chain recombines TRBV2 with TRBJ2-5, with a weak D call TRBD2 (6 bases). Trimming removed 4 bases at V and 1 base at J, with 10 bases between. The CDR3 sequence is 14 residues long. In germline, CDR1 is SNHLY, CDR2 FYNNEI. The CDR3 DNA sequence: TGTGCCAGCAGTGCGGACTATGGCCAAGAGACCCAGTACTTC. Its protein product is CASSADYGQETQYF.

The chain uses TRBV30 and TRBJ2-5, with 15 bases matching TRBD2. Germline loops: CDR1 GTSNPN, CDR2 SVGIG (reference sequence). J gave up 5 bases and V 3 bases, and 7 bases lay outside the gene matches. The CDR3 extends over 16 amino acids. The CDR3 DNA sequence: TGTGCCTGGAGCGAAGGACTAGCGGGAGGGAGGGAGACCCAGTACTTC. Protein: CAWSEGLAGGRETQYF.

The V call is TRBV23-1, the J call TRBJ1-4, with D perhaps TRBD1 (5 bases). TRBV23-1 is an ORF, with its function uncertain. CDR3 length: 16 residues. The V gene lost 7 bases and the J gene lost 8 bases, with 23 bases spanning the gap. The CDR3 sequence is CASKKSGVRGREKLFF. The CDR3 DNA follows: TGCGCCAGCAAAAAGTCGGGGGTCCGGGGAAGAGAAAAACTGTTTTTT.

This clone was counted ten times or more. The chain links TRBV4-3 to TRBJ2-1; TRBD2 aligns across 7 bases. Per germline, CDR1 LGHNA and CDR2 YSLEER. Trimming removed 0 bases from V and 7 bases from J; junction bases left unmatched: 9. This CDR3 spans 16 amino acids. This CDR3 is CASSQDAGGRWNEQFF. For the CDR3, the DNA is TGCGCCAGCAGCCAAGATGCCGGCGGGAGATGGAATGAGCAGTTCTTC.

The V call is TRBV27, the J call TRBJ2-5; maybe TRBD1 (5 bases). The length of the CDR3 is 12 residues. V lost 2 bases and J lost 5, with 6 bases in between. CDR1 is MNHEY and CDR2 is SMNVEV in the germline V gene (reference sequence). Written as DNA, the CDR3 is TGTGCCAGCAGTTTACCAGGGGAGACCCAGTACTTC. It encodes CASSLPGETQYF.

J is TRBJ1-1 and V is TRBV7-3; D ambiguous. The germline CDR1 and CDR2 sequences are SGHTA and FQGTGA. The CDR3 contains 14 residues. V lost 4 bases to trimming and J lost 1 base, with 10 bases between them. Written as DNA, the CDR3 is TGTGCCAGCAGCTCCCAGCCGGGGAACACTGAAGCTTTCTTT. Its translation is CASSSQPGNTEAFF.

V is TRBV18 and J is TRBJ2-1, with D tentatively TRBD2 (5 bases). Trimming left V 0 bases short and J 5 bases short, with 14 bases between. Per the germline V gene, CDR1 is KGHSH and CDR2 is LQKENI. The CDR3 contains 16 residues. This CDR3 reads CASSPPGRALHNEQFF. In DNA, the CDR3 is TGTGCCAGCTCACCACCTGGGCGGGCCTTACACAATGAGCAGTTCTTC.

The V gene is TRBV28, the J gene TRBJ2-3, with TRBD1 matching over 9 bases. CDR3 length: 17 residues. V shed 4 bases and J 5 bases; nucleotides not matched to a gene: 13. Germline loops: CDR1 MDHEN, CDR2 SYDVKM. In DNA form, the CDR3 reads TGTGCCAGCAGTTCCCCCGTGGGCGGGGGACAGGGAGATACGCAGTATTTT. This translates into CASSSPVGGGQGDTQYF.